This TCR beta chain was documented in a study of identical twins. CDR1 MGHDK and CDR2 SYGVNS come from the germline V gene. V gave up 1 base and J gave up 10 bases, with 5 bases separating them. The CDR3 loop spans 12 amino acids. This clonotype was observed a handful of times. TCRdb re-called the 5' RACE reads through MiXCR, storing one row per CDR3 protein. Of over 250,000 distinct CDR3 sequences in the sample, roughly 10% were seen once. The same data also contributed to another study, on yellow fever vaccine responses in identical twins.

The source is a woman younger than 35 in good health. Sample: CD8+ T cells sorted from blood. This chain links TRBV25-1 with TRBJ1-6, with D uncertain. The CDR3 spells CASSELGSPLHF. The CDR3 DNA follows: TGTGCCAGCAGTGAATTAGGGTCACCCCTCCACTTT.